This T cell receptor (beta chain) stems from a study of post-analysis software for immune sequencing data. On the study more broadly: As for disease course, relapsing-remitting, secondary progressive and progressive-relapsing multiple sclerosis were all included.

Presence of unique molecular identifiers characterized the TCR beta cDNA libraries. Input amounts of roughly 1 to 10 million T cells were used. These gave around 500,000 cDNA molecules, so each molecule approximated one T cell. Using its own MiXCR run on the PCR reads, TCRdb lists one record per CDR3 protein. The sample carries about 540,000 distinct CDR3 sequences, under 40% recorded once. As for this clonotype: What it binds is not known.

Regarding the study as a whole: In patients, about five TRBV segments were more frequent than in controls, with TRBV5-6, TRBV5-1 and TRBV20-1 among them. Controls showed significantly higher normalized Chao1 diversity than did multiple sclerosis patients.

The CDR3 has 15 residues. Germline CDR1 is SEHNR and CDR2 is FQNEAQ (reference sequence). After removal of 5 bases from V and 5 bases from J, the junction contained 9 bases not matched to a gene. The chain links TRBV7-9 to TRBJ2-5, with TRBD2 matching over 9 bases. Material: blood. The TCR was taken from a girl under 18 with multiple sclerosis. The CDR3 DNA sequence: TGTGCCAGCAGCCGGGCCGCCAGCGGGGGGGAGACCCAGTACTTC. This translates into CASSRAASGGETQYF.